This T cell receptor beta chain came from a study of shared clonotypes between healthy human individuals. General observations from the study: A handful of donors showed sharing of 4.5% to 6% of naive CD4 clonotypes. Generation of non-shared clonotypes was less probable than generation of clonotypes shared by all four donors.

V lost 4 bases and J lost 10; bases outside the gene matches: 9. The CDR3 spans 15 residues. CDR1 is MNHEY, CDR2 SVGAGI, per germline. Naive CD8 cells, CD45RO-negative and positively selected for CCR7, excluded terminally differentiated effector memory CD45RA+ cells. Of note for this clone: Its antigen remains unidentified.

TCRdb keeps only in-frame clones here, not all; method: immunoSEQ multiplex PCR. The sample yields approximately 740,000 clones, almost 95% seen once. The receptor comes from a man younger than 40 in good health. The chain links TRBV6-5 to TRBJ2-1; 11 bases fit TRBD2. The sequenced sample consisted of naive CD8+ T cells sorted from blood. CDR3 DNA sequence: TGTGCCAGCAGTTCCTTTAGCGGGAGGGATACAGAGCAGTTCTTC. Translated, it gives CASSSFSGRDTEQFF.